These 22 T cell receptor beta chains were all obtained from the same sample, sequenced in a study of response to subunit inactivated influenza vaccine. TCRdb fed the RT-PCR reads into MiXCR, producing one record per CDR3 protein. Here the sample spans 700,000 to 800,000 distinct CDR3 sequences, around a sixth being singletons. Specimen: PBMCs from blood, collected more than 4 days after vaccination. Source of these receptors: a man over 45 who received an inactivated influenza vaccine.

The chain links TRBV6-2 or TRBV6-3 to TRBJ2-1; TRBD1 might be the D (6 bases). The length of the CDR3 is 16 residues. V lost 4 bases and J 8 bases, leaving 21 bases between the germline ends. The germline V gene has CDR1 MNHEY and CDR2 SVGEGT. CDR3 DNA: TGTGCCAGCAGTTGGCTACAGGGTCGCGCCGTTGATGAGCAGTTCTTC. Encoded protein: CASSWLQGRAVDEQFF.

The V call is TRBV4-3, the J call TRBJ1-3; D gene uncertain. The germline CDR1 and CDR2 sequences are LGHNA and YSLEER. The V end lost 0 bases, the J end lost 0 bases, and 9 bases lay between the germline ends. The CDR3 is 16 residues long. The CDR3 DNA follows: TGCGCCAGCAGCCAAGATAACAGCTTCTCTGGAAACACCATATATTTT. This sequence encodes CASSQDNSFSGNTIYF.

This chain links TRBV2 with TRBJ1-3, with D perhaps TRBD1 (6 bases). The CDR3 is 15 residues long. The V gene's germline CDR1 is SNHLY and CDR2 FYNNEI. Trimming stripped 6 bases from V and 4 bases from J, with 16 bases between. For the CDR3, the DNA is TGTGCCAGCAGACGCGTTCAGGGGACAGGAAACACCATATATTTT. It specifies CASRRVQGTGNTIYF.

The rearrangement joins TRBV20-1 to TRBJ2-1, with TRBD2 identical over 14 bases. This CDR3 contains 18 residues. Unmatched junction bases numbered 6, after V lost 0 bases and J lost 2 bases. The V gene's germline CDR1 is DFQATT and CDR2 SNEGSKA (reference sequence). The CDR3 spells CSARDGLAGGTAYNEQFF. In DNA form, the CDR3 reads TGCAGTGCTAGAGACGGACTAGCGGGGGGCACAGCCTACAATGAGCAGTTCTTC.

This clonotype was picked up a small number of times. This chain joins TRBV6-6 and TRBJ1-1; D call uncertain. The germline V gene has CDR1 MNHNY and CDR2 SVGAGI (reference sequence). The V gene lost 10 bases and the J gene lost 0 bases, with 12 bases spanning the gap. CDR3 size: 13 residues. CDR3 in amino acids: CATEGDMNTEAFF. As DNA, the CDR3 is TGTGCCACGGAGGGCGACATGAACACTGAAGCTTTCTTT.

The chain couples TRBV10-3 to TRBJ2-1; the match to TRBD2 covers 13 bases. The CDR3 is made up of 15 amino acids. Germline values: CDR1 ENHRY, CDR2 SYGVKD. The junction had 5 bases not matched to a gene; V was cut back by 5 bases and J by 7 bases. In DNA, the CDR3 is TGTGCCATCAGTCCACTAGCGGGGGGGCATAATGAGCAGTTCTTC. This translates into CAISPLAGGHNEQFF.

This clonotype appeared a few times. This chain uses TRBV7-6 with TRBJ1-6; D remains unclear. This CDR3 contains 17 residues. Germline-derived CDR1 and CDR2 are SGHVS and FNYEAQ. Trimming removed 0 bases at V and 8 bases at J, with 17 bases between. CDR3 DNA sequence: TGTGCCAGCAGCTTAGCACCCGCCCATTCCGGGGATTCACCCCTCCACTTT. This sequence encodes CASSLAPAHSGDSPLHF.

This clonotype was observed a handful of times. The J gene is TRBJ2-5, the V gene TRBV28; no firm D call. Germline V gives CDR1 MDHEN, CDR2 SYDVKM. V was cut by 0 bases and J by 9 bases, with 14 bases left in between. The CDR3 length is 14 residues. As DNA, the CDR3 is TGTGCCAGCAGTTTATGGGGTACGTCCGTGCCCCAGTACTTC. Its translation is CASSLWGTSVPQYF.

This clonotype has more than one count but fewer than ten. This chain uses TRBV27 with TRBJ2-3, with D possibly matching TRBD2 (5 bases). The CDR3 sequence is 17 residues long. The V gene's germline CDR1 is MNHEY and CDR2 SMNVEV (reference sequence). The germline V and J ends were trimmed by 4 bases and 1 base, with 18 bases remaining between them. The CDR3: CASSWQTDLRGTDTQYF. The CDR3 nucleotides read TGTGCCAGCAGTTGGCAAACGGACTTGAGGGGCACAGATACGCAGTATTTT.

This clonotype was seen a handful of times. J is TRBJ2-1 and V is TRBV6-2 or TRBV6-3; D possibly uses TRBD1 or TRBD2 (5 bases each). CDR1 and CDR2 from the germline V gene are MNHEY and SVGEGT. Trimming cost V 1 base and J 6 bases, with 13 bases left between them. The CDR3 is 15 residues long. In DNA form, the CDR3 reads TGTGCCAGCAGTTACTGGGGGTTCAAAGGCAATGAGCAGTTCTTC. Protein: CASSYWGFKGNEQFF.

The chain joins TRBV4-2 to TRBJ1-2; 7 nucleotides match TRBD1. CDR1 is LGHNA and CDR2 is YNFKEQ in the germline V gene. The CDR3 runs 15 residues. The V gene end was trimmed by 0 bases and the J gene end by 4 bases; junction bases not matched to a gene: 5. CDR3: CASSQDQGTVYGYTF. In DNA, the CDR3 is TGTGCCAGCAGCCAAGATCAAGGGACAGTCTATGGCTACACCTTC.

This clonotype was seen a single time. The V gene is TRBV28, the J gene TRBJ2-2, with D unresolved. Germline-derived CDR1 and CDR2 are MDHEN and SYDVKM. This CDR3 is built from 14 residues. Trimming took 2 bases from V and 5 from J, leaving 9 bases between them. CDR3 nucleotide sequence: TGTGCCAGCAGTTTAGGGTCTCAGACCGGGGAGCTGTTTTTT. Its translation is CASSLGSQTGELFF.

Only a few counts were recorded for this clonotype. This rearrangement joins TRBV29-1 to TRBJ1-2, with a weak D call TRBD1 (5 bases). CDR3 length: 13 residues. V lost 3 bases and J lost 4, with 12 bases in between. CDR1 and CDR2 from the germline V gene are SQVTM and ANQGSEA. This chain's CDR3 is CSVDGGTGYGYTF. CDR3 nucleotides: TGCAGCGTTGACGGAGGGACCGGCTATGGCTACACCTTC.

This clonotype was detected many times. The chain has TRBV7-2 and TRBJ2-2; D is undetermined. From germline, CDR1 is SGHTA and CDR2 FQGNSA. The V end lost 1 base, the J end lost 0 bases, and 9 bases lay between the germline ends. The CDR3 is 16 residues long. CDR3: CASSLEVNTNTGELFF. The CDR3 DNA is TGTGCCAGCAGCTTAGAGGTTAATACGAACACCGGGGAGCTGTTTTTT.

This clonotype showed up many times. The genes are TRBV29-1 and TRBJ2-2, with D perhaps TRBD2 (5 bases). The germline V and J ends were trimmed by 5 bases and 1 base, with 8 bases remaining between them. Germline lookup yields CDR1 SQVTM and CDR2 ANQGSEA. The CDR3 spans 13 residues. CDR3 protein: CSVPSGNTGELFF. The DNA of the CDR3 is TGCAGCGTTCCGAGCGGGAACACCGGGGAGCTGTTTTTT.

This clonotype has a count of ten or more. This rearrangement joins TRBV24-1 to TRBJ2-1, with D tentatively TRBD1 or TRBD2 (5 bases each). CDR3 length: 13 amino acids. The germline CDR1 and CDR2 sequences are KGHDR and SFDVKD. With 4 bases removed from V and 8 bases from J, the gap between germline ends came to 11 bases. The CDR3 DNA follows: TGTGCCACCAGTGACGGGGCCTTGGATGAGCAGTTCTTC. It yields the protein CATSDGALDEQFF.

This clonotype was counted between two and nine times. The chain employs TRBV20-1 and TRBJ2-2, with D perhaps matching TRBD2 (5 bases). Trimming took 0 bases from V and 1 from J, leaving 15 bases between them. CDR3 length equals 17 residues. Germline CDR1 DFQATT, CDR2 SNEGSKA (reference sequence). DNA of the CDR3: TGCAGTGCTAGAGATAACTTGGGCGGACTGAACACCGGGGAGCTGTTTTTT. Translation: CSARDNLGGLNTGELFF.

This chain uses TRBV20-1 with TRBJ1-2; D not certain. Germline lookup yields CDR1 DFQATT and CDR2 SNEGSKA (reference sequence). Between the trimmed V and J ends, which lost 0 bases and 4 bases, there was a span of 12 bases. CDR3 length: 14 amino acids. CDR3 residues: CSARDLASLYGYTF. In DNA, the CDR3 is TGCAGTGCTAGAGATCTCGCCAGCCTCTATGGCTACACCTTC.

This clonotype was observed at least ten times. This chain links TRBV30 with TRBJ2-1, with D possibly matching TRBD2 (7 bases). Germline CDR1 is GTSNPN and CDR2 is SVGIG (reference sequence). CDR3 length: 14 residues. V lost 4 bases, J lost 2 bases, and 12 bases lay in between. CDR3 in amino acids: CAWTWGGPYNEQFF. The CDR3 DNA reads TGTGCCTGGACTTGGGGGGGCCCCTACAATGAGCAGTTCTTC.

This clonotype showed up just a few times. This chain uses TRBV20-1 with TRBJ2-3, with TRBD2 matching 7 bases. V dropped 6 bases and J dropped 1; count of bases not matched to a gene: 10. CDR1 and CDR2 from the germline V gene are DFQATT and SNEGSKA (reference sequence). This CDR3 comprises 15 residues. This CDR3 reads CSAPIAGLGTDTQYF. In DNA, the CDR3 is TGCAGTGCGCCTATAGCGGGTTTAGGCACAGATACGCAGTATTTT.

This clonotype was found many times. The chain has TRBV20-1 and TRBJ2-3; TRBD1 matches at 9 bases. The germline V gene encodes CDR1 DFQATT and CDR2 SNEGSKA (reference sequence). Trimming removed 1 base from V and 4 bases from J; junction bases left unmatched: 6. This CDR3 is 15 amino acids long. DNA for the CDR3: TGCAGTGCTAGAGGGGGACAGGGAGTTTCAGATACGCAGTATTTT. It yields the protein CSARGGQGVSDTQYF.

CDR3 residues: CASSPPGIATGGYNEQFF. In DNA, the CDR3 is TGTGCCAGCAGTCCTCCGGGGATAGCTACGGGGGGCTACAATGAGCAGTTCTTC. The chain carries TRBV2 and TRBJ2-1; 7 nucleotides line up with TRBD2. V lost 5 bases to trimming and J lost 3 bases; unmatched junction nucleotides: 16. Germline-derived CDR1 and CDR2 are SNHLY and FYNNEI. This CDR3 region has 18 residues.